This is a list of T cell receptor beta chains from one sample in a study of blood T cell repertoires in COVID-19. Assay: immunoSEQ multiplex PCR; the TCRdb copy retains only in-frame clones and omits some. The table includes about 400,000 clones, about 88% detected once. The sequencing sample was made of peripheral blood. Receptor source: a woman aged 55-70 years with COVID-19, enrolled during active disease. CDR3s include the opening cysteine and the closing phenylalanine or tryptophan. The D gene is left open where the match is weak. For some rows the clone size is stated as once, few or many, or as a class when expanded; others skip it.

TRBV4-2	TRBD2	TRBJ2-2	NA	TGTGCCAGCAGCCAAGAGATAGCGGGGGGGAGGACCGGGGAGCTGTTTTTT	CASSQEIAGGRTGELFF
TRBV18	NA	TRBJ2-2	NA	TGTGCCAGCTCACCGGGAATTCAGGGGACCGGGGAGCTGTTTTTT	CASSPGIQGTGELFF
TRBV9	NA	TRBJ1-1	NA	TGTGCCAGCAGCTCCAGGTCTGGGGGCAGAAACGCTGAAGCTTTCTTT	CASSSRSGGRNAEAFF
TRBV6-2/TRBV6-3	NA	TRBJ1-2	NA	TGTGCCAGCAGCGTCGCTAACTATGGCTACACCTTC	CASSVANYGYTF
TRBV7-2	TRBD2	TRBJ2-1	NA	TGTGCCAGCAGCCCCCGAACTATACTAGCGGGGGGGGGTGAGCAGTTCTTC	CASSPRTILAGGGEQFF
TRBV12-3/TRBV12-4	TRBD1	TRBJ2-1	few	TGTGCCAGCAGGGGACAGGGGGTCAATGAGCAGTTCTTC	CASRGQGVNEQFF
TRBV18	NA	TRBJ1-6	NA	TGTGCCAGCTCACCAGCGGGGGCGACGGATTCACCCCTCCACTTT	CASSPAGATDSPLHF
TRBV7-6	TRBD2	TRBJ2-1	NA	TGTGCCAGCAGTTCCCCGCGGGGGGCCAGAAATGAGCAGTTCTTC	CASSSPRGARNEQFF
TRBV3-1/TRBV3-2	TRBD1	TRBJ1-2	NA	TGTGCCAGCAGCCATCGGGACAGTAATCGGGATGGCTACACCTTC	CASSHRDSNRDGYTF
TRBV2	NA	TRBJ1-1	NA	TGTGCCAGCAGTGGAAGGAGGATGAACACTGAAGCTTTCTTT	CASSGRRMNTEAFF
TRBV9	TRBD2	TRBJ2-5	once	TGTGCCAGCAGCGTGACCTTTGCAGCGGGGGGGCGTCGAGAGACCCAGTACTTC	CASSVTFAAGGRRETQYF
TRBV21-1	NA	TRBJ1-1	NA	TGTGCCAGCAGCAAAGCTAAACAGGGGTTGGGGGCTTTCTTT	CASSKAKQGLGAFF
TRBV7-3	NA	TRBJ1-2	NA	TGTGCCAGCAGCCCTGGCCCAGATGGCTACACCTTC	CASSPGPDGYTF
TRBV6-6	NA	TRBJ1-2	NA	TGTGCCAGCAGTTCCCTCCCCCAGGGGCGTTATGGCTACACCTTC	CASSSLPQGRYGYTF
TRBV27	TRBD1	TRBJ1-5	NA	TGTGCCAGCAGTCGGACAGGGGGTAATCAGCCCCAGCATTTT	CASSRTGGNQPQHF